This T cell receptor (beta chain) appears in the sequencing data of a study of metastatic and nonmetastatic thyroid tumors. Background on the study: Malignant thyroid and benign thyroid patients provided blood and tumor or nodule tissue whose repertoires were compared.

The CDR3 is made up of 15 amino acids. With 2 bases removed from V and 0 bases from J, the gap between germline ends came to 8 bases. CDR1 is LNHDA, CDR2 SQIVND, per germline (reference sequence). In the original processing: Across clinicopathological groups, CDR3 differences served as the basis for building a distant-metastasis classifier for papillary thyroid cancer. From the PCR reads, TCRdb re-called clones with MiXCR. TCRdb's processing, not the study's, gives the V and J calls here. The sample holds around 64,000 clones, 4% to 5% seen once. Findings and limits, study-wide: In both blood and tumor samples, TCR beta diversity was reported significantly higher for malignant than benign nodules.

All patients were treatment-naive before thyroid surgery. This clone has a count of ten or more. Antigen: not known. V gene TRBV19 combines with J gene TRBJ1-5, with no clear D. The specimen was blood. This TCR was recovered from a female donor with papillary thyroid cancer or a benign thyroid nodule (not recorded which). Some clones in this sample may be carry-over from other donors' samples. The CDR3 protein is CASSIPVYSNQPQHF. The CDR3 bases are TGTGCCAGTAGTATACCCGTTTATAGCAATCAGCCCCAGCATTTT.